This T cell receptor beta chain is from a study of blood T cell repertoires in COVID-19. At the level of the study: Acute-phase and convalescent COVID-19 samples originated in the United States, Italy and Spain. The analysed material was cDNA or gDNA that came from T cells, B-cell-depleted T cells, or PBMCs.

The CDR3 is 21 amino acids. V lost 0 bases to trimming and J lost 1 base; unmatched junction nucleotides: 16. The germline CDR1 and CDR2 sequences are MNHEY and SVGEGT. Data came from immunoSEQ multiplex PCR; TCRdb stores just in-frame clones and leaves some out. The sample has about 200,000 clones, around nine tenths seen once. In this sample, this clone turned up a few times. V usage is TRBV6-2 or TRBV6-3 and J usage is TRBJ2-1; 9 nucleotides agree with TRBD1. This receptor was identified in a man in his fifties or sixties with COVID-19, enrolled during active disease. Specimen: peripheral blood. CDR3: CASSYSIGTGTGGASYNEQFF. CDR3 in DNA: TGTGCCAGCAGTTACTCGATCGGGACGGGAACAGGGGGCGCGTCCTACAATGAGCAGTTCTTC.